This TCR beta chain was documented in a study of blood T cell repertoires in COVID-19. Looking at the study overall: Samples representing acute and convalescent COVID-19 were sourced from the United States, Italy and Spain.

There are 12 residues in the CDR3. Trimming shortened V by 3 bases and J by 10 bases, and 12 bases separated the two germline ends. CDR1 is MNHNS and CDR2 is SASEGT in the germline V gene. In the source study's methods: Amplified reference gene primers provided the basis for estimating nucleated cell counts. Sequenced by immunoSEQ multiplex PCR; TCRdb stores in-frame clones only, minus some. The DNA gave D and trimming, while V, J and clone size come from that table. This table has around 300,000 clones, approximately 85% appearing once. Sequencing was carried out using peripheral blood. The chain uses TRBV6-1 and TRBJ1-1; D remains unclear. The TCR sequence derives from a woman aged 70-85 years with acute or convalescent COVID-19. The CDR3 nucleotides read TGTGCCAGCAGTGAGGGCAGGTTTGGAGCTTTCTTT. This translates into CASSEGRFGAFF.